The clone carrying this TCR beta chain was seen at least ten times. Antigen unknown. This sample is part of a study of T cell repertoires in cytomegalovirus infection. Study conclusions and caveats: Clonotypes of TCR beta that were HLA-C-restricted and CMV-specific dominated the ex vivo response.

The V and J ends lost 5 bases and 2 bases, in that order; junction bases with no gene match: 7. The CDR3 has 15 residues. Germline CDR1 and CDR2: SGHTA and FQGNSA. TCRdb redid the calling of the reads with MiXCR, one entry per CDR3 protein. The data show hundreds of thousands of distinct CDR3 sequences, 24% seen once. The chain is built from TRBV7-2 and TRBJ1-1; 8 bases align to TRBD1. This clonotype was sampled from a human donor in good health (CMV status not recorded). Some clones in this sample may be carry-over from other donors' samples. The sequenced sample consisted of CD8+ T cells from PBMCs. The CDR3 region is CASSQKGQVNTEAFF. The CDR3 bases are TGTGCCAGCAGCCAAAAGGGACAGGTAAACACTGAAGCTTTCTTT.